The 29 T cell receptor beta chains in this list originate from one sample, sequenced in a study of shared clonotypes between healthy human individuals. Cells designated naive CD8 were CD45RO-negative and were positively selected for CCR7, with terminally differentiated effector memory CD45RA+ cells excluded. Profiling relied on immunoSEQ multiplex PCR, and the TCRdb table lists in-frame clones only, not all of them. In the table there are more than 2 million clones, just over 90% of which are singletons. The material sequenced was naive CD8+ T cells from PBMCs. The origin of the receptors is a man between 18 and 29 years old in good health. Some clones in this sample may be carry-over from other donors' samples.

For this clone: The identical CDR3 is also encoded by other nucleotide sequences in the sample. The rearrangement joins TRBV11-2 to TRBJ1-5; D is perhaps TRBD1 (5 bases). Germline-derived CDR1 and CDR2 are SGHAT and FQNNGV. The V and J ends lost 0 bases and 6 bases respectively, with 12 bases between them. This CDR3 contains 15 residues. Here the CDR3 reads CASSLDRGRGQPQHF. DNA for the CDR3: TGTGCCAGCAGCTTAGATCGGGGGAGGGGTCAGCCCCAGCATTTT. Full variable domain (outside the CDR3, taken from reference TRBV11-2 and TRBJ1-5): EAGVAQSPRYKIIEKRQSVAFWCNPISGHATLYWYQQILGQGPKLLIQFQNNGVVDDSQLPKDRFSAERLKGVDSTLKIQPAKLEDSAVYLCASSLDRGRGQPQHFGDGTRLSIL.

The chain has TRBV7-9 and TRBJ2-1, with 7 bases that match TRBD2. Germline CDR1 and CDR2: SEHNR and FQNEAQ (reference sequence). This CDR3 spans 16 amino acids. Trimming removed 6 bases from V and 6 bases from J; junction bases left unmatched: 14. In nucleotides, the CDR3 is TGTGCCAGCAGTTCACCCAGGACTAGTCGGCGCAATGAGCAGTTCTTC. Translating it yields CASSSPRTSRRNEQFF.

The V gene is TRBV7-9, the J gene TRBJ2-6; 7 nucleotides match TRBD1. Germline values: CDR1 SEHNR, CDR2 FQNEAQ (reference sequence). V trimming: 3 bases; J trimming: 0 bases; junction bases outside the gene matches: 8. The CDR3 is made up of 18 amino acids. The CDR3, as DNA: TGTGCCAGCAGCTTGATGGGACAGCGCGGCTCTGGGGCCAACGTCCTGACTTTC. Its protein is CASSLMGQRGSGANVLTF.

The chain has TRBV28 and TRBJ1-5; 9 bases match TRBD1. Germline CDR1 and CDR2: MDHEN and SYDVKM. The ends lost 5 bases at V and 5 bases at J; junction bases unmatched: 4. The CDR3 totals 14 residues. The CDR3 loop is CASSQTGGDQPQHF. In DNA form, the CDR3 reads TGTGCCAGCAGTCAGACAGGGGGGGATCAGCCCCAGCATTTT. The entire variable domain, with the rest obtained from reference TRBV28 and TRBJ1-5, is as follows: DVKVTQSSRYLVKRTGEKVFLECVQDMDHENMFWYRQDPGLGLRLIYFSYDVKMKEKGDIPEGYSVSREKKERFSLILESASTNQTSMYLCASSQTGGDQPQHFGDGTRLSIL.

V gene TRBV6-1 combines with J gene TRBJ1-1; 7 nucleotides agree with TRBD1. Looked up from germline, CDR1 is MNHNS and CDR2 is SASEGT. With V trimmed by 7 bases and J by 0 bases, 8 bases remained unmatched. This CDR3 has 15 amino acids. Written as DNA, the CDR3 is TGTGCCAGCACCTCATGGACAGGAATGAACACTGAAGCTTTCTTT. Protein product: CASTSWTGMNTEAFF.

The chain is built from TRBV29-1 and TRBJ2-3; 11 bases fit TRBD2. V trimming: 7 bases; J trimming: 5 bases; junction bases outside the gene matches: 20. Per the germline V gene, CDR1 is SQVTM and CDR2 is ANQGSEA. This CDR3 comprises 18 residues. CDR3 DNA: TGCAGCGCGGCTGTTAGCGGGAGGGGCCGGCAAGAGGTAGATACGCAGTATTTT. Amino acid sequence: CSAAVSGRGRQEVDTQYF.

The V call is TRBV28, the J call TRBJ2-5; D may be TRBD1 (7 bases). Trimming took 6 bases from V and 4 from J, leaving 12 bases between them. CDR1 MDHEN and CDR2 SYDVKM come from the germline V gene. This CDR3 is 13 amino acids long. In nucleotides, the CDR3 is TGTGCCAGCAGCCAGGGGGGAGGAGAGACCCAGTACTTC. Its protein is CASSQGGGETQYF. The full variable domain, in which reference TRBV28 and TRBJ2-5 provide the parts outside the CDR3, is DVKVTQSSRYLVKRTGEKVFLECVQDMDHENMFWYRQDPGLGLRLIYFSYDVKMKEKGDIPEGYSVSREKKERFSLILESASTNQTSMYLCASSQGGGETQYFGPGTRLLVL.

For this clone: In the same sample, other DNA sequences code for this CDR3. The DNA of the CDR3 is TGTGCCAGCAGTTCAAACTCCTACGAGCAGTACTTC. Translated, it gives CASSSNSYEQYF. The gene calls are TRBV28 and TRBJ2-7; no definite D call. Germline CDR1 reads MDHEN; CDR2 reads SYDVKM. This CDR3 contains 12 residues. The V end was cut by 4 bases, the J end by 0 bases, with 4 bases between.

V usage is TRBV4-3 and J usage is TRBJ2-7; 10 nucleotides match TRBD2. The CDR3 has 17 residues. V lost 0 bases and J lost 0; bases outside the gene matches: 5. Germline CDR1 is LGHNA and CDR2 is YSLEER. DNA of the CDR3: TGCGCCAGCAGCCAAGATTGGGCTAGCGGGAGCTCCTACGAGCAGTACTTC. It encodes CASSQDWASGSSYEQYF.

This chain connects TRBV18 to TRBJ2-2; TRBD2 aligns across 7 bases. The V and J ends lost 0 bases and 0 bases, in that order; junction bases with no gene match: 10. The CDR3 is 19 residues long. Germline values: CDR1 KGHSH, CDR2 LQKENI. The CDR3 sequence: CASSPPWLAENPNTGELFF. The CDR3 nucleotides read TGTGCCAGCTCACCACCCTGGCTAGCGGAAAATCCGAACACCGGGGAGCTGTTTTTT.

The chain combines TRBV7-2 with TRBJ2-5, with 12 bases aligning to TRBD2. Germline V gives CDR1 SGHTA, CDR2 FQGNSA. With V trimmed by 4 bases and J by 7 bases, 7 bases remained unmatched. The CDR3 loop spans 15 amino acids. The CDR3 sequence is CASSSWTSGDVTQYF. The CDR3 bases are TGTGCCAGCAGCTCCTGGACTAGCGGGGATGTGACCCAGTACTTC.

V is TRBV19 and J is TRBJ2-3, with 10 bases fitting TRBD2. The CDR3 contains 17 residues. Trimming cost V 3 bases and J 3 bases; bases outside gene matches: 9. Looked up from germline, CDR1 is LNHDA and CDR2 is SQIVND (reference sequence). CDR3 DNA sequence: TGTGCCAGTAGTATCGGGCTAGCGGGAGCGGGAACAGATACGCAGTATTTT. Its protein product is CASSIGLAGAGTDTQYF.

This chain uses TRBV6-5 with TRBJ1-2, with D hard to call. Germline values: CDR1 MNHEY, CDR2 SVGAGI. There are 14 residues in the CDR3. V lost 2 bases and J 4 bases, leaving 11 bases between the germline ends. The CDR3 reads CASSYTGGTYGYTF. CDR3 coding DNA: TGTGCCAGCAGTTACACCGGCGGTACCTATGGCTACACCTTC.

This chain uses TRBV7-9 with TRBJ2-7; a possible D gene is TRBD2 (5 bases). CDR1 SEHNR and CDR2 FQNEAQ come from the germline V gene (reference sequence). The CDR3 is made up of 13 amino acids. Trimming stripped 1 base from V and 5 bases from J, with 9 bases between. CDR3: CASSLVWGDEQYF. CDR3 nucleotides: TGTGCCAGCAGCTTAGTCTGGGGAGACGAGCAGTACTTC.

The chain links TRBV25-1 to TRBJ2-5, with D tentatively TRBD1 (6 bases). The CDR3 has 14 residues. Trimming shortened V by 2 bases and J by 2 bases, and 9 bases separated the two germline ends. Germline V gives CDR1 MGHDK, CDR2 SYGVNS. The CDR3 spells CASSERGGQETQYF. CDR3 DNA sequence: TGTGCCAGCAGTGAACGAGGGGGACAAGAGACCCAGTACTTC.

The V call is TRBV28, the J call TRBJ1-5; 7 nucleotides align to TRBD1. This CDR3 is built from 14 residues. The germline V gene encodes CDR1 MDHEN and CDR2 SYDVKM. J was trimmed by 4 bases and V by 7 bases; bases with no gene match: 7. The DNA of the CDR3 is TGTGCCAGCAACCCGGGACAGCTGAATCAGCCCCAGCATTTT. Its protein product is CASNPGQLNQPQHF.

The chain couples TRBV28 to TRBJ2-1; perhaps TRBD1 as D (5 bases). Trimming cost V 6 bases and J 7 bases, with 13 bases left between them. CDR3 length equals 13 residues. Germline assignment: CDR1 MDHEN and CDR2 SYDVKM. The CDR3 reads CASSGRGLNEQFF. CDR3 DNA: TGTGCCAGCAGCGGTAGGGGCCTGAATGAGCAGTTCTTC.

This clone appeared a single time. The chain links TRBV7-9 to TRBJ2-3; D perhaps matches TRBD2 (5 bases). CDR3 length: 14 residues. CDR1 is SEHNR and CDR2 is FQNEAQ in the germline V gene (reference sequence). V dropped 1 base and J dropped 1 base, with 6 bases sitting between them. CDR3: CASSLGERTDTQYF. Here the CDR3 DNA reads TGTGCCAGCAGCTTAGGGGAGCGCACAGATACGCAGTATTTT.

The chain has TRBV5-1 and TRBJ1-1; no definite D call. V lost 4 bases and J 2 bases, leaving 18 bases between the germline ends. The CDR3 covers 16 residues. Germline loops: CDR1 SGHRS, CDR2 YFSETQ. CDR3 in amino acids: CASSLPRGFDNTEAFF. As DNA, the CDR3 is TGCGCCAGCAGCCTTCCCCGGGGATTCGATAACACTGAAGCTTTCTTT. The full variable domain, its missing parts supplied by reference TRBV5-1 and TRBJ1-1, is KAGVTQTPRYLIKTRGQQVTLSCSPISGHRSVSWYQQTPGQGLQFLFEYFSETQRNKGNFPGRFSGRQFSNSRSEMNVSTLELGDSALYLCASSLPRGFDNTEAFFGQGTRLTVV.

The CDR3 region has the DNA TGTGCCAGCAGCGGACTAGCGTGGGCAGATACGCAGTATTTT. Protein product: CASSGLAWADTQYF. The chain combines TRBV9 with TRBJ2-3, with TRBD2 matching over 8 bases. In germline, CDR1 is SGDLS, CDR2 YYNGEE. The CDR3 loop spans 14 amino acids. V was clipped by 3 bases and J by 4 bases; unmatched bases: 4.

The chain joins TRBV7-9 to TRBJ2-3; 10 positions agree with TRBD2. The V segment lost 5 bases and the J segment 6 bases; nucleotides outside the gene matches: 8. Germline CDR1 reads SEHNR; CDR2 reads FQNEAQ (reference sequence). The CDR3 is 15 amino acids. CDR3 coding DNA: TGTGCCAGCAGCCAGCTAGCGGGAGAGGAGGATACGCAGTATTTT. It specifies CASSQLAGEEDTQYF.

The gene calls are TRBV15 and TRBJ2-3, with D possibly being TRBD2 (6 bases). There are 17 residues in the CDR3. In germline, CDR1 is LNHNV, CDR2 YYDKDF (reference sequence). Trimming took off 0 bases at V and 6 bases at J, with 19 bases between the two ends. The CDR3 nucleotides are TGTGCCACCAGCAGAGATGACGGGGGTTCGGTGCCGGATACGCAGTATTTT. It translates to CATSRDDGGSVPDTQYF.

The V gene is TRBV25-1, the J gene TRBJ2-5; perhaps TRBD2 as D (6 bases). The tail of the sequence fits TRBJ2-7 better, so the J call may be wrong. The germline V gene encodes CDR1 MGHDK and CDR2 SYGVNS. The CDR3 is 18 residues long. Here the CDR3 reads CASSRPRPPSEDDYEQYF. DNA for the CDR3: TGTGCCAGCAGCCGCCCCCGGCCTCCTAGCGAAGATGACTACGAGCAGTACTTC.

The chain has TRBV6-5 and TRBJ2-4; D is perhaps TRBD1 or TRBD2 (5 bases each). The V gene's germline CDR1 is MNHEY and CDR2 SVGAGI. V was shortened by 10 bases and J by 7 bases, with 17 bases between the two germline ends. This CDR3 is 13 amino acids long. This CDR3 reads CATSTGEGNIQYF. The DNA of the CDR3 is TGTGCCACCTCGACCGGAGAGGGGAACATTCAGTACTTC.

Only one count was recorded for this clone. This sequence joins TRBV7-9 and TRBJ2-7, with 9 nucleotides matching TRBD2. CDR1 SEHNR and CDR2 FQNEAQ come from the germline V gene (reference sequence). The CDR3 totals 16 residues. The junction had 12 bases not matched to a gene; V was cut back by 6 bases and J by 3 bases. As DNA, the CDR3 is TGTGCCAGCAGTTCCATGGGTAGCGGGAGTGACTACGAGCAGTACTTC. It yields the protein CASSSMGSGSDYEQYF.

The chain uses TRBV27 and TRBJ2-7, with D tentatively TRBD2 (6 bases). From germline, CDR1 is MNHEY and CDR2 SMNVEV (reference sequence). Trimming left V 9 bases short and J 5 bases short, with 11 bases between. CDR3 length equals 11 residues. CDR3 amino acids: CASTWGDEQYF. The CDR3, as DNA: TGTGCCAGTACCTGGGGGGACGAGCAGTACTTC.

The rearrangement links TRBV5-6 to TRBJ2-1; tentatively, D is TRBD2 (6 bases). The V end lost 3 bases, the J end lost 3 bases, and 19 bases lay between the germline ends. The CDR3 consists of 17 residues. The germline gives CDR1 SGHDT, CDR2 YYEEEE. CDR3 nucleotides: TGTGCCAGCAGCTCCCCCGTTGCGGGGAGTGTCTACAATGAGCAGTTCTTC. Its protein product is CASSSPVAGSVYNEQFF.

The chain uses TRBV4-3 and TRBJ2-5; 7 bases agree with TRBD1. The germline V gene encodes CDR1 LGHNA and CDR2 YSLEER. This CDR3 contains 15 residues. V lost 4 bases, J lost 1 base, and 6 bases stayed unmatched. CDR3 bases: TGCGCCAGCAGCCGCCTCGACAGGGCCCAAGAGACCCAGTACTTC. This codes for CASSRLDRAQETQYF.

The chain uses TRBV7-2 and TRBJ2-3; unclear D gene. Trimming shortened V by 1 base and J by 2 bases, and 7 bases separated the two germline ends. The germline gives CDR1 SGHTA, CDR2 FQGNSA. The CDR3 has 14 residues. The CDR3 coding sequence is TGTGCCAGCAGCTTAGGGTTGACCACAGATACGCAGTATTTT. Protein: CASSLGLTTDTQYF. The whole variable domain, remainder taken from reference TRBV7-2 and TRBJ2-3, is GAGVSQSPSNKVTEKGKDVELRCDPISGHTALYWYRQSLGQGLEFLIYFQGNSAPDKSGLPSDRFSAERTGGSVSTLTIQRTQQEDSAVYLCASSLGLTTDTQYFGPGTRLTVL.